This TCR beta chain was sequenced during a study of shared clonotypes between healthy human individuals. CD45RO-negative CD8 cells positively selected for CCR7 made up the naive population, which excluded terminally differentiated effector memory CD45RA+ cells. The CDR3 is made up of 11 amino acids. V dropped 5 bases and J dropped 13 bases, with 12 bases sitting between them. Germline assignment: CDR1 MDHEN and CDR2 SYDVKM. On this clone: Its antigen is still unknown.

TCRdb's copy holds only in-frame clones and misses some; the assay was immunoSEQ multiplex PCR. The table has hundreds of thousands of clones, 80% to 95% seen once. Study-level findings and limits: An anticipated effect of sequencing depth on clonotype sharing among donors was recognized. Shared clonotypes across all four donors exceeded non-shared ones in generation probability.

This rearrangement joins TRBV28 to TRBJ2-1; tentatively, D is TRBD1 or TRBD2 (5 bases each). This clonotype was sampled from a man aged 25 to 40 in good health. Sequencing was performed on naive CD8+ T cells sorted from blood. CDR3 amino acids: CASSPGTVQFF. The DNA of the CDR3 is TGTGCCAGCAGTCCCGGGACCGTCCAGTTCTTC. Supplemented by reference TRBV28 and TRBJ2-1, the full variable domain reads DVKVTQSSRYLVKRTGEKVFLECVQDMDHENMFWYRQDPGLGLRLIYFSYDVKMKEKGDIPEGYSVSREKKERFSLILESASTNQTSMYLCASSPGTVQFFGPGTRLTVL.